The clone carrying this TCR beta chain was recorded many times. The antigen is unknown. These data originate in a study of human T cells and chemical hapten exposure. Study background: DPC 0.01% went on the upper back by patch test, with reading at 6 days. Study findings and constraints: Correlating positively with patch test score were the PT1 expanded TCR counts.

The CDR3 length is 14 residues. Germline V gene lookup returns CDR1 MNHEY and CDR2 SVGEGT. Trimming at V came to 10 bases and at J to 7 bases, leaving 9 bases not matched to a gene. TCRdb reanalysed the RACE reads using MiXCR and keeps one entry per CDR3 protein. Of some 42,000 distinct CDR3 sequences in the sample, approximately 9% were seen once. Specified time point: patch test 2, 6 weeks after DPC sensitization. The treatment denotes: therapeutic diphenylcyclopropenone sensitization with weekly scalp DPC. The total RNA was obtained from whole blood that was not fractionated. The rearrangement links TRBV6-2 or TRBV6-3 to TRBJ2-1; 11 nucleotides line up with TRBD1. The sequencing used whole blood, collected in connection with sensitization to the hapten diphenylcyclopropenone (DPC). This receptor was taken from a woman between 40 and 55 years old with alopecia areata. Some clones in this sample may be carry-over from other donors' samples. The CDR3 DNA reads as TGTGCCACTCGATGGGACAGGGGGGTTAATGAGCAGTTCTTC. As protein: CATRWDRGVNEQFF.